This entry features one T cell receptor beta chain sequence. The target antigen is unknown. This sample is drawn from a study of human T cells and chemical hapten exposure. Study in general: Skin on the upper inner arm, approximately 2 cm by approximately 2 cm in size, was sensitized with 2% DPC. The study's findings and limits: TCRs above 1 in 1000 frequency stayed constant with DPC sensitization.

Germline loops: CDR1 ENHRY, CDR2 SYGVKD. The V gene end was trimmed by 7 bases and the J gene end by 2 bases; junction bases not matched to a gene: 10. The CDR3 loop spans 15 amino acids. This sample's time point: patch test 1, 2 weeks after DPC sensitization. Sample treatment: therapeutic diphenylcyclopropenone sensitization with weekly scalp DPC. As the library was built, unique molecular identifiers were attached to individual cDNA molecules. Per the original data handling: Counts of TCRs in each sample centred on a median of approximately 96,000 and extended from around 24,000 to 710,000. Each CDR3 protein gets one entry after TCRdb re-called the RACE reads with MiXCR. TCRdb assigned the V and J calls; the authors' analysis was not used. Of nearly 350,000 distinct CDR3 sequences listed, approximately 6.3% were seen once; the top ten hold roughly 7.9%.

Material: whole blood, obtained in connection with sensitization to the hapten diphenylcyclopropenone (DPC). The genes are TRBV10-3 and TRBJ1-2; TRBD1 aligns across 7 bases. This receptor was identified in a woman aged 18-29 years with alopecia areata. Some clones in this sample may be carry-over from other donors' samples. Here the CDR3 reads CAITPGGPPNYGYTF. DNA for the CDR3: TGTGCCATCACGCCAGGGGGGCCGCCCAACTATGGCTACACCTTC.